Only a few counts were recorded for the clone carrying this TCR beta chain. The antigen is unknown. This table comes from immunoSEQ multiplex PCR, and its TCRdb copy is limited to in-frame clones, with some not included. This sample has about 700,000 clones; about 74% occur once, and the top ten carry 1.5% to 2%. All donors were Caucasian adults living in Nashville, Tennessee. This sample is drawn from a study of shared clonotypes between healthy human individuals. Germline assignment: CDR1 ENHRY and CDR2 SYGVKD. The CDR3 is 14 amino acids. Trimming cost V 2 bases and J 5 bases, with 9 bases left between them. The study, taken as a whole, reports: The expectation was that sequencing depth would affect clonotype sharing among donors. Memory subsets generally showed smaller estimated richness than naive subsets did. The low donor count limited represented genetic and exposure-history diversity.

Sequenced material: memory CD4+ T cells sorted from blood. As for subset: CD45RA-negative fraction. The gene calls are TRBV10-3 and TRBJ2-2; maybe TRBD2 (5 bases). This receptor was identified in a woman aged 25 to 39 in good health. The CDR3 loop reads CAISEREKTGELFF. As DNA, the CDR3 is TGTGCCATCAGTGAGCGGGAAAAGACCGGGGAGCTGTTTTTT.